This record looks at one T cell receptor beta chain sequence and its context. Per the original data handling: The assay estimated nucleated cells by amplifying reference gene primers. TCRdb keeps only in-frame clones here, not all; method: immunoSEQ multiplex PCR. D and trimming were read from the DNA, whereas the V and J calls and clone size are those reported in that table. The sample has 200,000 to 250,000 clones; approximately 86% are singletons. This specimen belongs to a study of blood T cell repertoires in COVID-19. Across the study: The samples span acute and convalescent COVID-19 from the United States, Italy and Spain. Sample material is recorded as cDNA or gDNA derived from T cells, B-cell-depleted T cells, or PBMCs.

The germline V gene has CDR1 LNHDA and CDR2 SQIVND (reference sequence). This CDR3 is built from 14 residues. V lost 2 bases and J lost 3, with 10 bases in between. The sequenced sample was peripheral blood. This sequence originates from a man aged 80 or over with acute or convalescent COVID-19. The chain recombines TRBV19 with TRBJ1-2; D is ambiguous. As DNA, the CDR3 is TGTGCCAGTAGTATAAGAATGAGGGACTATGGCTACACCTTC. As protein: CASSIRMRDYGYTF.